What follows are 22 T cell receptor beta chains derived from one specimen sequenced in a study of somatic mutations in cytotoxic T cells in rheumatoid arthritis (dated 2017 in TCRdb). The library came from the immunoSEQ multiplex PCR assay. Imported from immuneACCESS, the table was reduced by TCRdb to in-frame sequences with V and J called. These copies leave out some clones; in studies compared against another copy, an unresolved V gene accounts for under half, and the cause of the remainder is not known. This sample lists 18,000 or so clones; roughly 80% were detected once. The top ten constitute about 20% of the sample. What was sequenced was CD8+ T cells sorted from blood. The receptors shown here come from an older woman in good health.

This clone was detected only a few times. The V gene is TRBV7-6, the J gene TRBJ2-6; D perhaps matches TRBD1 (6 bases). The V and J ends lost 5 bases and 1 base respectively, with 9 bases between them. Looked up from germline, CDR1 is SGHVS and CDR2 is FNYEAQ. This CDR3 is built from 15 residues. CDR3 residues: CASSLGQSGANVLTF. CDR3 DNA: TGTGCCAGCAGCCTAGGACAGTCTGGGGCCAACGTCCTGACTTTC.

The gene calls are TRBV4-2 and TRBJ2-7; 7 bases match TRBD1. Germline trimming cut 1 base from V and 4 bases from J; bases unmatched to any gene: 4. Germline V gene data show CDR1 as LGHNA and CDR2 as YNFKEQ. The CDR3 totals 14 residues. The CDR3 coding sequence is TGTGCCAGCAGCCAAGGAGGGGGCGGGTACGAGCAGTACTTC. Translating gives CASSQGGGGYEQYF.

This clone was detected once. The chain is built from TRBV6-4 and TRBJ1-2, with 7 bases lining up with TRBD1. Germline CDR1 and CDR2: MRHNA and SNTAGT. V shed 6 bases, J shed 8 bases, and the junction held 15 bases outside the gene matches. This CDR3 has 15 residues. The CDR3 DNA reads TGTGCCAGCAGCGCCACAGGGGACCAATTAGGAGGCTACACCTTC. Protein product: CASSATGDQLGGYTF.

This chain connects TRBV6-5 to TRBJ2-1; TRBD1 matches 7 bases. The CDR3 has 13 amino acids. The germline V gene has CDR1 MNHEY and CDR2 SVGAGI. V was clipped by 6 bases and J by 4 bases; unmatched bases: 3. The CDR3 is CASSTDRYNEQFF. The CDR3 DNA sequence: TGTGCCAGCAGCACGGACAGGTACAATGAGCAGTTCTTC.

The chain is built from TRBV5-4 and TRBJ2-4, with TRBD2 identical over 8 bases. The germline gives CDR1 SGHNT, CDR2 YYREEE (reference sequence). This CDR3 has 17 amino acids. J lost 0 bases, V lost 3 bases, and 8 bases had no gene match. The CDR3 spells CASSSYSGESAKNIQYF. The CDR3 nucleotides are TGTGCCAGCAGCTCCTATAGCGGGGAGTCAGCCAAAAACATTCAGTACTTC.

The chain couples TRBV5-6 to TRBJ2-7; 7 bases are shared with TRBD1. The J segment lost 2 bases and the V segment lost 0 bases, leaving 8 bases of the junction unmatched. The CDR3 has 16 amino acids. Germline CDR1 is SGHDT and CDR2 is YYEEEE. The CDR3 DNA sequence: TGTGCCAGCAGCTTGGGCCCGGGCAGGGGGACCTACGAGCAGTACTTC. Its translation: CASSLGPGRGTYEQYF.

The chain couples TRBV7-9 to TRBJ1-4; D call uncertain. V gave up 1 base and J gave up 10 bases, with 13 bases separating them. The germline CDR1 and CDR2 sequences are SEHNR and FQNEAQ (reference sequence). This CDR3 contains 14 residues. CDR3 loop: CASSLVTRAAKLFF. The CDR3 bases are TGTGCCAGCAGCTTAGTCACGAGGGCGGCAAAACTGTTTTTT.

The CDR3 coding sequence is TGTGCCAGCAGCGTAGGGAAAGGCTTCACCGGGGAGCTGTTTTTT. Amino acids: CASSVGKGFTGELFF. The chain employs TRBV9 and TRBJ2-2; D call uncertain. This CDR3 comprises 15 residues. CDR1 and CDR2 from the germline V gene are SGDLS and YYNGEE. Trimming removed 0 bases at V and 4 bases at J, with 10 bases between.

V is TRBV15 and J is TRBJ2-7; D is uncertain. The CDR3 contains 17 residues. The germline V and J ends were trimmed by 1 base and 3 bases, with 19 bases remaining between them. From germline, CDR1 is LNHNV and CDR2 YYDKDF (reference sequence). The CDR3 bases are TGTGCCACCAGCAGAGTAACAGCTAAAGGTCCCCTCTACGAGCAGTACTTC. Residues: CATSRVTAKGPLYEQYF.

V usage is TRBV5-6 and J usage is TRBJ2-7; either TRBD1 or TRBD2 may fit D (5 bases each). There are 13 residues in the CDR3. Germline CDR1 is SGHDT and CDR2 is YYEEEE. V dropped 4 bases and J dropped 4 bases, with 12 bases sitting between them. CDR3 residues: CASSLGTDYEQYF. The CDR3 DNA follows: TGTGCCAGCAGCCTAGGGACCGATTACGAGCAGTACTTC.

The sample holds one count of this clone. The rearrangement links TRBV7-9 to TRBJ2-7; the D is unclear. Germline V lookup: CDR1 SEHNR, CDR2 FQNEAQ (reference sequence). There are 15 residues in the CDR3. Deletions cut 4 bases from V and 2 bases from J, with 15 bases between. In DNA, the CDR3 is TGTGCCAGCAGCTCACCCGACACCTCCCCCTACGAGCAGTACTTC. Its translation: CASSSPDTSPYEQYF.

The rearrangement uses TRBV15 and TRBJ2-6; no clear D gene. Germline CDR1 reads LNHNV; CDR2 reads YYDKDF (reference sequence). Trimming shortened V by 4 bases and J by 1 base, and 5 bases separated the two germline ends. This CDR3 region has 14 residues. CDR3 region: CATSIGSGANVLTF. The CDR3 nucleotides read TGTGCCACCAGCATCGGGTCTGGGGCCAACGTCCTGACTTTC.

The rearrangement uses TRBV29-1 and TRBJ2-1, with D uncertain. The germline CDR1 and CDR2 sequences are SQVTM and ANQGSEA. Trimming removed 2 bases from V and 8 bases from J, with 10 bases in between. The CDR3 loop spans 12 amino acids. CDR3 residues: CSVERLWDEQFF. In DNA form, the CDR3 reads TGCAGCGTTGAACGATTATGGGATGAGCAGTTCTTC.

The chain recombines TRBV5-8 with TRBJ2-7; possibly TRBD1 or TRBD2 for D (5 bases each). The V gene lost 4 bases and the J gene lost 0 bases, with 14 bases spanning the gap. In germline, CDR1 is SGHTS, CDR2 YDEGEE. The CDR3 spans 15 residues. The CDR3 loop reads CASSPGPISSYEQYF. CDR3 in DNA: TGTGCCAGCAGCCCGGGACCGATCAGCTCCTACGAGCAGTACTTC.

V and J are TRBV5-5 and TRBJ1-6, with 7 bases lining up with TRBD1. Germline CDR1 reads SGHKS; CDR2 reads YYEKEE (reference sequence). Trimming cost V 1 base and J 5 bases; bases outside gene matches: 3. The CDR3 loop spans 15 amino acids. In nucleotides, the CDR3 is TGTGCCAGCAGCTTGAGGACAGGTGATAATTCACCCCTCCACTTT. This sequence encodes CASSLRTGDNSPLHF.

CDR3 bases: TGTGCCAGCAGCGTATCCGAGGACAGGGGGAACACTGAAGCTTTCTTT. Encoded protein: CASSVSEDRGNTEAFF. The gene calls are TRBV9 and TRBJ1-1, with 9 bases identical to TRBD1. The CDR3 consists of 16 residues. Germline V gene data show CDR1 as SGDLS and CDR2 as YYNGEE. J was trimmed by 1 base and V by 1 base; bases with no gene match: 5.

CDR3 protein: CAWSMGGAINEKLFF. CDR3 bases: TGTGCCTGGAGTATGGGAGGGGCGATTAATGAAAAACTGTTTTTT. V gene TRBV30 combines with J gene TRBJ1-4; possible D gene TRBD1, 5 bases. CDR3 length: 15 amino acids. The ends were cut back, 2 bases at V and 4 bases at J, with 14 bases in the middle. Germline V gives CDR1 GTSNPN, CDR2 SVGIG (reference sequence).

This chain links TRBV6-6 with TRBJ1-3, with a tentative D call TRBD1 (5 bases). CDR1 is MNHNY, CDR2 SVGAGI, per germline (reference sequence). There are 15 residues in the CDR3. The V and J ends lost 9 bases and 3 bases respectively, with 18 bases between them. CDR3 residues: CASSRGGGHGNTIYF. In DNA, the CDR3 is TGTGCCAGTTCCCGGGGGGGTGGGCATGGAAACACCATATATTTT.

The chain carries TRBV5-6 and TRBJ2-1; 8 positions match TRBD2. This CDR3 is built from 15 residues. Unmatched junction bases numbered 10, after V lost 3 bases and J lost 8 bases. The germline CDR1 and CDR2 sequences are SGHDT and YYEEEE. The CDR3 nucleotides are TGTGCCAGCAGCTGGGGGACTAGTTTTTTGCATGAGCAGTTCTTC. Its translation: CASSWGTSFLHEQFF.

The V call is TRBV15, the J call TRBJ2-1; D ambiguous. The CDR3 is made up of 15 amino acids. Germline V gene sequence: CDR1 LNHNV, CDR2 YYDKDF (reference sequence). V was shortened by 6 bases and J by 8 bases, with 20 bases between the two germline ends. This CDR3 is CATSPRRPNIDEQFF. Here the CDR3 DNA reads TGTGCCACCAGTCCGAGGCGGCCTAACATCGATGAGCAGTTCTTC.

The chain carries TRBV28 and TRBJ1-2; tentatively, D is TRBD1 (5 bases). Trimming pared 4 bases from V and 0 bases from J, leaving 12 bases between. The germline V gene encodes CDR1 MDHEN and CDR2 SYDVKM. CDR3 size: 15 residues. Here the CDR3 reads CASSSGRSANYGYTF. In DNA form, the CDR3 reads TGTGCCAGCAGTTCAGGGCGGTCCGCTAACTATGGCTACACCTTC.

The rearrangement uses TRBV4-1 and TRBJ2-7, with TRBD1 identical over 7 bases. Germline V gives CDR1 MGHRA, CDR2 YSYEKL. This CDR3 is 14 amino acids long. Trimming at V came to 1 base and at J to 3 bases, leaving 3 bases not matched to a gene. CDR3 protein: CASSQGQGNYEQYF. The DNA for the CDR3 is TGCGCCAGCAGCCAAGGACAGGGCAACTACGAGCAGTACTTC.